What follows are 6 T cell receptor beta chains derived from one specimen sequenced in a study of identical twins. From the 5' RACE reads, TCRdb called clonotypes with MiXCR, one entry per CDR3 protein. Of about 550,000 distinct CDR3 sequences in the sample, 20% to 25% were seen once. These same records also appear under a second study, on yellow fever vaccine responses in identical twins.

The sample was CD4+ T cells sorted from blood. These receptors all come from a young woman in good health.

The J gene is TRBJ1-5, the V gene TRBV7-9; D is uncertain. Germline V gene sequence: CDR1 SEHNR, CDR2 FQNEAQ (reference sequence). The CDR3 consists of 14 residues. Trimming took 0 bases from V and 3 from J, leaving 6 bases between them. The DNA for the CDR3 is TGTGCCAGCAGCTTAGCAGGAAACAATCAGCCCCAGCATTTT. It specifies CASSLAGNNQPQHF.

This clonotype was counted between two and nine times. The J gene is TRBJ2-7, the V gene TRBV10-3; 7 positions agree with TRBD1. The V gene's germline CDR1 is ENHRY and CDR2 SYGVKD. The CDR3 totals 14 residues. Trimming at V came to 7 bases and at J to 5 bases, leaving 11 bases not matched to a gene. CDR3 region: CAITERQGSDEQYF. The CDR3 DNA is TGTGCCATCACTGAAAGACAGGGTTCCGACGAGCAGTACTTC.

The gene calls are TRBV12-3 or TRBV12-4 and TRBJ2-5; the D call may be TRBD1 or TRBD2 (5 bases each). Trimming pared 3 bases from V and 2 bases from J, leaving 16 bases between. The CDR3 loop spans 16 amino acids. The CDR3 DNA follows: TGTGCCAGCAGTTTGGGGACGGACTCGGGTCAAGAGACCCAGTACTTC. Encoded protein: CASSLGTDSGQETQYF.

V is TRBV10-3 and J is TRBJ2-7, with 7 positions matching TRBD2. V trimming: 10 bases; J trimming: 2 bases; junction bases outside the gene matches: 14. Germline V gene lookup returns CDR1 ENHRY and CDR2 SYGVKD. This CDR3 has 15 residues. The CDR3 loop is CATQGLQRGTYEQYV. In DNA, the CDR3 is TGTGCCACCCAAGGTCTCCAGCGGGGAACCTACGAGCAGTACGTC.

Only a few counts were recorded for this clonotype. V and J are TRBV29-1 and TRBJ2-1, with D perhaps TRBD2 (6 bases). V was trimmed by 4 bases and J by 7 bases, leaving 26 bases between them. In germline, CDR1 is SQVTM, CDR2 ANQGSEA. The CDR3 consists of 17 residues. The CDR3 coding sequence is TGCAGCGTTGTCGTCGCGGCCGGGACTCCGTTCCCGAATGAGCAGTTCTTC. Translated: CSVVVAAGTPFPNEQFF.

The CDR3 reads CAISEGTDTQYF. The CDR3 region has the DNA TGTGCCATCAGTGAGGGCACAGATACGCAGTATTTT. V usage is TRBV10-3 and J usage is TRBJ2-3; D remains ambiguous. V dropped 2 bases and J dropped 1 base, with 1 base sitting between them. Per germline, CDR1 ENHRY and CDR2 SYGVKD. This CDR3 comprises 12 residues.